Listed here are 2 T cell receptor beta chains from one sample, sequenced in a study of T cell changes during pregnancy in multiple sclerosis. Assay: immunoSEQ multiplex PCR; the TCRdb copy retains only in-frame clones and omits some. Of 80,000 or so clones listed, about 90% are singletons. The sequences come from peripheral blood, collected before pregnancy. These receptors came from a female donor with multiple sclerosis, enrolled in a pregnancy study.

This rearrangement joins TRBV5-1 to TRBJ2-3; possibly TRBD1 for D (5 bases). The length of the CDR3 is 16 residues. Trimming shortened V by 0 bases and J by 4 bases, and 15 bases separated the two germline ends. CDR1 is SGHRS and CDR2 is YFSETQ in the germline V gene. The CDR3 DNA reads TGCGCCAGCAGCTTGGGGGGCGGCGCCTGGGCAGATACGCAGTATTTT. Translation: CASSLGGGAWADTQYF. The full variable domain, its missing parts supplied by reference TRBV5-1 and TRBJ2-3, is KAGVTQTPRYLIKTRGQQVTLSCSPISGHRSVSWYQQTPGQGLQFLFEYFSETQRNKGNFPGRFSGRQFSNSRSEMNVSTLELGDSALYLCASSLGGGAWADTQYFGPGTRLTVL.

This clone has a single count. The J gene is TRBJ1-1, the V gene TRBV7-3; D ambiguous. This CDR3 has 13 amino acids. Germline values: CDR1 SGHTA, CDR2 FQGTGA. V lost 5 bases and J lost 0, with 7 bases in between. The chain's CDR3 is CASSLYMNTEAFF. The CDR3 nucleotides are TGTGCCAGCAGCCTTTACATGAACACTGAAGCTTTCTTT.